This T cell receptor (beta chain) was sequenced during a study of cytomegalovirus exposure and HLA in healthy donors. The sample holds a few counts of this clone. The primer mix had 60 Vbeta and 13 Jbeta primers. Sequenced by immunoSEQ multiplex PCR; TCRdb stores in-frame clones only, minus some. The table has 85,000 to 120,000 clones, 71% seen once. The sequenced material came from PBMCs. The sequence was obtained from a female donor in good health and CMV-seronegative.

In DNA form, the CDR3 reads TGTGCCAGCGCACTAGCGGGAGGGCCATTGCGTCGCAATGAGCAGTTCTTC. Translating it yields CASALAGGPLRRNEQFF. The chain employs TRBV27 and TRBJ2-1, with 13 bases fitting TRBD2. This CDR3 region has 17 residues. Looked up from germline, CDR1 is MNHEY and CDR2 is SMNVEV (reference sequence). The junction had 13 bases not matched to a gene; V was cut back by 8 bases and J by 6 bases.